This TCR beta chain originates from a study of T cells in Graves' hyperthyroidism and ophthalmopathy (dated by TCRdb to between 2018 and 2021). Regarding the complete study: Peripheral blood was sampled at the time of initial diagnosis, prior to any treatment. A discovery cohort of fewer than 110 patients, approximately 44 with Graves' ophthalmopathy and fewer than 65 with stable Graves' hyperthyroidism, was used to find distinguishing TCR V-J signatures. An independent validation cohort of around 19 hyperthyroidism patients and approximately 16 patients who later progressed to ophthalmopathy tested prospective prediction of ophthalmopathy. The approximately 100 discovery patients were divided at random into training and test sets in a 7:3 ratio. Thyroid tissue and blood T-cell repertoires from more than five Graves' hyperthyroidism patients were also compared in the study. After sampling, hyperthyroidism patients received methimazole starting at 30 mg daily, and ophthalmopathy patients received high-dose intravenous methylprednisolone. The paper describes TCR Vbeta CDR3 sequencing of some 130 peripheral blood samples, made up of 43 ophthalmopathy patients, around 78 hyperthyroidism patients and roughly 17 progressor patients. Results the study describes overall, beyond this receptor: Most expanded thyroid clonotypes (frequency above 0.001) were also found in blood, which suggests that blood repertoires may mirror thyroid immune responses. In validation, progression to ophthalmopathy was predicted by the model with 70.59% sensitivity and roughly 76% specificity, a median of around 5.9 months before onset. No statistical method was used to fix the sample size in advance, and group allocation was not hidden from the investigators. A 13 V-J signature model separated ophthalmopathy from stable hyperthyroidism, with approximately 86% sensitivity and around 84% specificity in cross-validation and 80%/75% in testing.

TCR beta CDR3 regions were amplified from RNA transcripts. For the first round of RT-PCR on the TCR CDR3, the HTBI primer set was used together with the Qiagen OneStep RT-PCR kit. A second multiplex PCR round built the libraries, followed by size selection and purification. The libraries were sequenced on an Illumina HiSeq2000 using paired-end 100 bp reads. Processing in the source paper ran as follows. SOAPnuke was used to process the raw data, with reads discarded if the reads contained adapters or uncalled bases, had a mean Phred below 15, or lacked an exact constant-primer or identifier match. High-quality paired reads were merged using COPE v1.2.5, and each unique nucleotide sequence was defined as a clonotype. Clonotypes were aligned to IMGT TRBV, TRBD and TRBJ reference segments using MiTCR v1.1. The analysis was restricted to V-J combinations with a frequency above 0.0001, which together covered 99% to 99.2% of the repertoires. A TCS score was defined as the ratio between F50 (clonal expansion) and ExV (chaos), using BLOSUM62-based TCRdist between CDR3 peptides within each V-J. Welch's t-statistics and random forest reduced 514 V-J features to 13, which were used in a naive Bayes classifier (R e1071). Starting from the raw public reads, TCRdb applied fastp trimming at Q25, assembled clones with MiXCR and retained in-frame beta chains. All rows with the same CDR3 protein become a single entry with the most common DNA and genes. What appears here as the V and J calls and clone size reflects TCRdb's work, not the paper's. Counted in this sample were about 360,000 distinct CDR3 sequences; under 15% of them appeared once. Around 9.2% of the sample is held by the ten biggest clonotypes.

Stable Graves' hyperthyroidism was defined as the absence of progression to ophthalmopathy over 18 months of follow-up. Hyperthyroidism patients were aged 18 to 65 years and newly diagnosed, with disease duration of less than 2 months. Patients with uncontrolled infections, other autoimmune diseases, pregnancy or lactation were excluded. Diagnoses were based on clinical symptoms, serum thyroxine and TRAb, thyroid ultrasound and orbital computed tomography. PBMCs were separated from roughly 9.3 ml of fresh peripheral blood using Ficoll-Paque density gradient centrifugation. Trizol reagent was used to extract total RNA, and RNA quality was then checked on an Agilent 2100 Bioanalyzer. Points on this clonotype: The clone's antigen remains unknown. Per-base qualities were not stored, and no clone one base away is much larger.

The CDR3 goes from the cysteine to the phenylalanine over 17 residues. Here the CDR3 DNA is all that survives: 51 bases in frame from base 1. A distance of 18 bases separates the germline ends of V and J, which lose 6 bases and 2 bases respectively. CDR1 and CDR2, looked up from the germline V gene, are SGDLS and YYNGEE. The rearranged segments are TRBV9 and TRBJ2-6, and TRBD1 may be the D gene, going by 6 matching bases. This TCR came from a woman aged 18-30 years with Graves' hyperthyroidism. Sequenced input: blood. At the DNA level, the sequence is TGTGCCAGCACCTATAATCAGGGGCTAGCTGGGGCCAACGTCCTGACTTTC. Its translation reads: CASTYNQGLAGANVLTF.